A selection of T cell receptor beta chains follows, all from one sample in a study of T cells in Graves' hyperthyroidism and ophthalmopathy. One entry per CDR3 protein results from TCRdb running MiXCR on the multiplex PCR reads. The sample includes hundreds of thousands of distinct CDR3 sequences, approximately 15% seen only once; the top ten take 5.8%. Sequencing used blood. The receptors shown here come from a young woman with Graves' hyperthyroidism that later progressed to Graves' ophthalmopathy. The CDR3 runs from the conserved cysteine through the conserved F or W. The order of the fields is V gene, J gene, clone size, D gene, CDR3 length, CDR3 DNA, CDR3 protein. D genes are given only for firm matches. Not every row has a clone size; where given, it reads once, few, many or a size class.

v_call: TRBV20-1; j_call: TRBJ1-3; clone_size: NA; d_call: TRBD1; cdr3_length: 14; cdr3_nt: TGCAGTGCTAAGGGACAGATTTCTGGAAACACCATATATTTT; cdr3_aa: CSAKGQISGNTIYF
v_call: TRBV29-1; j_call: TRBJ2-7; clone_size: many; d_call: TRBD2; cdr3_length: 18; cdr3_nt: TGCAGCGTTGAAGGTGGGACTAGCGGGAGGGCCTTAGTCTACGAGCAGTACTTC; cdr3_aa: CSVEGGTSGRALVYEQYF
v_call: TRBV28; j_call: TRBJ1-5; clone_size: NA; d_call: NA; cdr3_length: 16; cdr3_nt: TGTGCCAGCAGTTTAACGAAGGGATATAGCAATCAGCCCCAGCATTTT; cdr3_aa: CASSLTKGYSNQPQHF
v_call: TRBV30; j_call: TRBJ1-2; clone_size: many; d_call: NA; cdr3_length: 13; cdr3_nt: TGTGCCTGGAACGCAGGGTCTAACTATGGCTACACCTTC; cdr3_aa: CAWNAGSNYGYTF
v_call: TRBV4-1; j_call: TRBJ2-5; clone_size: NA; d_call: TRBD2; cdr3_length: 16; cdr3_nt: TGCGCCAGCAGCCAAGTATTCCTAGCGGGAGTAGAGACCCAGTACTTC; cdr3_aa: CASSQVFLAGVETQYF
v_call: TRBV19; j_call: TRBJ1-1; clone_size: NA; d_call: NA; cdr3_length: 13; cdr3_nt: TGTGCCAGTAGTACCCGACAGAGCACTGAAGCTTTCTTT; cdr3_aa: CASSTRQSTEAFF
v_call: TRBV20-1; j_call: TRBJ1-5; clone_size: many; d_call: NA; cdr3_length: 15; cdr3_nt: TGCAGTGCCCTCATCAGGGGTTATAGCAATCAGCCCCAGCATTTT; cdr3_aa: CSALIRGYSNQPQHF
v_call: TRBV4-1; j_call: TRBJ1-5; clone_size: NA; d_call: NA; cdr3_length: 13; cdr3_nt: TGCGCCAGCAGCCAAGATGGACGACAGCCCCAGCATTTT; cdr3_aa: CASSQDGRQPQHF
v_call: TRBV19; j_call: TRBJ1-5; clone_size: NA; d_call: NA; cdr3_length: 14; cdr3_nt: TGTGCCAGTAGTACTTCACACGGAGATCAGCCCCAGCATTTT; cdr3_aa: CASSTSHGDQPQHF
v_call: TRBV28; j_call: TRBJ1-2; clone_size: many; d_call: TRBD1; cdr3_length: 15; cdr3_nt: TGTGCCAGCAGTTTATACGTGGGACAGAACTATGGCTACACCTTC; cdr3_aa: CASSLYVGQNYGYTF
v_call: TRBV18; j_call: TRBJ2-6; clone_size: NA; d_call: NA; cdr3_length: 16; cdr3_nt: TGTGCCAGCTCAAGGGGGGCCCCCTCTGGGGCCAACGTCCTGACTTTC; cdr3_aa: CASSRGAPSGANVLTF
v_call: TRBV6-2/TRBV6-3; j_call: TRBJ1-1; clone_size: many; d_call: TRBD1; cdr3_length: 15; cdr3_nt: TGTGCCAGCATCCCAGTACAGGGGAAGAACACTGAAGCTTTCTTT; cdr3_aa: CASIPVQGKNTEAFF
v_call: TRBV5-5; j_call: TRBJ1-5; clone_size: few; d_call: NA; cdr3_length: 15; cdr3_nt: TGTGCCAGCAGCACCGGTGGGGGAAGCAATCAGCCCCAGCATTTT; cdr3_aa: CASSTGGGSNQPQHF
v_call: TRBV28; j_call: TRBJ2-7; clone_size: many; d_call: TRBD1; cdr3_length: 13; cdr3_nt: TGTGCCAGCAGGAAAGGGGGCGGTTACGAGCAGTACTTC; cdr3_aa: CASRKGGGYEQYF
v_call: TRBV5-5; j_call: TRBJ1-2; clone_size: many; d_call: TRBD1; cdr3_length: 16; cdr3_nt: TGTGCCAGCAGCCCGGGGATGGACAGGGTGAACTATGGCTACACCTTC; cdr3_aa: CASSPGMDRVNYGYTF
v_call: TRBV7-2; j_call: TRBJ2-3; clone_size: NA; d_call: TRBD2; cdr3_length: 15; cdr3_nt: TGTGCCAGCAGCTTAGGGGGGGGTTGGACAGATACGCAGTATTTT; cdr3_aa: CASSLGGGWTDTQYF
v_call: TRBV7-9; j_call: TRBJ2-2; clone_size: NA; d_call: NA; cdr3_length: 16; cdr3_nt: TGTGCCAGCAGCTTAGGCGCCCGGCCGAACACCGGGGAGCTGTTTTTT; cdr3_aa: CASSLGARPNTGELFF
v_call: TRBV28; j_call: TRBJ2-1; clone_size: few; d_call: TRBD2; cdr3_length: 15; cdr3_nt: TGTGCCAGCAGTTCGGGTAGCGGGAGGGCAGGCGAGCAGTTCTTC; cdr3_aa: CASSSGSGRAGEQFF
v_call: TRBV7-2; j_call: TRBJ2-2; clone_size: NA; d_call: TRBD1; cdr3_length: 16; cdr3_nt: TGTGCCAGCAGCATCCGACAGGGGGCGAGGACCGGGGAGCTGTTTTTT; cdr3_aa: CASSIRQGARTGELFF
v_call: TRBV7-9; j_call: TRBJ2-5; clone_size: NA; d_call: NA; cdr3_length: 14; cdr3_nt: TGTGCCAGCAGCTTAAGTTTTAGTCAAGAGACCCAGTACTTC; cdr3_aa: CASSLSFSQETQYF
v_call: TRBV7-3; j_call: TRBJ1-1; clone_size: many; d_call: NA; cdr3_length: 13; cdr3_nt: TGTGCCAGCAGCTCCGGGGGGATCACTGAAGCTTTCTTT; cdr3_aa: CASSSGGITEAFF
v_call: TRBV12-3/TRBV12-4; j_call: TRBJ1-2; clone_size: many; d_call: NA; cdr3_length: 13; cdr3_nt: TGTGCCAGCAGTTTAGACCAGTTCTATGGCTACACCTTC; cdr3_aa: CASSLDQFYGYTF
v_call: TRBV7-8; j_call: TRBJ2-3; clone_size: NA; d_call: NA; cdr3_length: 17; cdr3_nt: TGTGCCAGCAGCTTAGCCACGTTTCAGGCGAGCACAGATACGCAGTATTTT; cdr3_aa: CASSLATFQASTDTQYF
v_call: TRBV2; j_call: TRBJ1-5; clone_size: many; d_call: NA; cdr3_length: 14; cdr3_nt: TGTGCCAGCAGTGACGACGGCTTCAATCAGCCCCAGCATTTT; cdr3_aa: CASSDDGFNQPQHF
v_call: TRBV15; j_call: TRBJ2-3; clone_size: NA; d_call: NA; cdr3_length: 16; cdr3_nt: TGTGCCACCAGCAGAGATCACGATTCCTCCACAGATACGCAGTATTTT; cdr3_aa: CATSRDHDSSTDTQYF
v_call: TRBV28; j_call: TRBJ1-1; clone_size: many; d_call: TRBD1; cdr3_length: 13; cdr3_nt: TGTGCCAACAAAAGAGGGGGCTCTACTGAAGCTTTCTTT; cdr3_aa: CANKRGGSTEAFF
v_call: TRBV5-1; j_call: TRBJ2-7; clone_size: few; d_call: NA; cdr3_length: 13; cdr3_nt: TGCGCCAGCAGCTTGGGTTATGGATCCGAGCAGTACTTC; cdr3_aa: CASSLGYGSEQYF
v_call: TRBV29-1; j_call: TRBJ1-2; clone_size: NA; d_call: TRBD1; cdr3_length: 13; cdr3_nt: TGCAGCGTGGACAGGGATGCCGGATGGGGCTACACCTTC; cdr3_aa: CSVDRDAGWGYTF
v_call: TRBV27; j_call: TRBJ2-1; clone_size: many; d_call: TRBD2; cdr3_length: 15; cdr3_nt: TGTGCCAGCAGTTTTGGGGGGGTCAACTACAATGAGCAGTTCTTC; cdr3_aa: CASSFGGVNYNEQFF
v_call: TRBV11-2; j_call: TRBJ1-1; clone_size: many; d_call: NA; cdr3_length: 14; cdr3_nt: TGTGCCAGCAGCCAGCAGACGGGGAACACTGAAGCTTTCTTT; cdr3_aa: CASSQQTGNTEAFF
v_call: TRBV30; j_call: TRBJ1-4; clone_size: many; d_call: TRBD1; cdr3_length: 14; cdr3_nt: TGTGCCTGGAGTGGGGGCAGGGGGATTGAAAAACTGTTTTTT; cdr3_aa: CAWSGGRGIEKLFF
v_call: TRBV11-2; j_call: TRBJ2-7; clone_size: many; d_call: TRBD2; cdr3_length: 15; cdr3_nt: TGTGCCAGCAGCCGAGCTACTAGCGGGATTGTCGAGCAGTACTTC; cdr3_aa: CASSRATSGIVEQYF